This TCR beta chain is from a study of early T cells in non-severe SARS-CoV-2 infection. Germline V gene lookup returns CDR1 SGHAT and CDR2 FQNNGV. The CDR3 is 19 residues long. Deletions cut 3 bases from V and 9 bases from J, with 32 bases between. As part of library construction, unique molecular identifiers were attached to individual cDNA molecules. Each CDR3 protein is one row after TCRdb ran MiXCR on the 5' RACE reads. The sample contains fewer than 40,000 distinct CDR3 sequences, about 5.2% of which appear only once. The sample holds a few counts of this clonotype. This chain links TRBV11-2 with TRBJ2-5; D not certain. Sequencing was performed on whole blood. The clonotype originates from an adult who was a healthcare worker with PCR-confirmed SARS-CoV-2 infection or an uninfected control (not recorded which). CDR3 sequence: CASSFKFLDPHTPQEPQYF. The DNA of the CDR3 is TGTGCCAGCAGCTTTAAGTTTTTAGACCCACATACCCCCCAGGAGCCCCAGTACTTC.